This T cell receptor (beta chain) originates from a study of CD8 T cells in ankylosing spondylitis. General study results and limits: Reportedly, disease-linked clones are significantly enriched in ankylosing spondylitis patients' matched synovial fluid. Ankylosing spondylitis blood appeared to carry a characteristic TCR beta motif of several highly homologous variants. Several of the motif variants were reported before in synovial fluid and blood from reactive arthritis.

This clonotype was seen only a few times. No antigen is known for it. The trim removed 3 bases at V and 3 bases at J, leaving 3 bases unmatched. This CDR3 contains 15 residues. Germline V gene sequence: CDR1 SGHRS, CDR2 YFSETQ. TCRdb passed the 5' RACE reads through MiXCR, listing each CDR3 protein once. The data hold about 160,000 distinct CDR3 sequences, with 15% to 20% observed a single time. The specimen was blood, either unsorted or a sorted T cell fraction (not recorded which). This sequence was found in a male donor with ankylosing spondylitis or in good health (not recorded which). V usage is TRBV5-1 and J usage is TRBJ2-1, with 10 bases lining up with TRBD2. The CDR3 region is CASSSTSGDYNEQFF. The CDR3 DNA reads as TGCGCCAGCAGCTCCACTAGCGGGGACTACAATGAGCAGTTCTTC.